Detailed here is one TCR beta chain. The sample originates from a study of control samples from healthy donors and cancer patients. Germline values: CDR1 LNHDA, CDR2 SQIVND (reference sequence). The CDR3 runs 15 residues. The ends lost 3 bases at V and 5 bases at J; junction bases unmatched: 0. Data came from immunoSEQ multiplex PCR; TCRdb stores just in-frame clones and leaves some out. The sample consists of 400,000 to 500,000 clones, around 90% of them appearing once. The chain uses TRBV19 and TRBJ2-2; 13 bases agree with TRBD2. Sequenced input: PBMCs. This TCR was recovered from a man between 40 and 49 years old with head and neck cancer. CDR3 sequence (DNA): TGTGCCAGTAGTATGACTAGCGGGAGGACCGGGGAGCTGTTTTTT. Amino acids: CASSMTSGRTGELFF. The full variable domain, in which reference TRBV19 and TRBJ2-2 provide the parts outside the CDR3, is DGGITQSPKYLFRKEGQNVTLSCEQNLNHDAMYWYRQDPGQGLRLIYYSQIVNDFQKGDIAEGYSVSREKKESFPLTVTSAQKNPTAFYLCASSMTSGRTGELFFGEGSRLTVL.